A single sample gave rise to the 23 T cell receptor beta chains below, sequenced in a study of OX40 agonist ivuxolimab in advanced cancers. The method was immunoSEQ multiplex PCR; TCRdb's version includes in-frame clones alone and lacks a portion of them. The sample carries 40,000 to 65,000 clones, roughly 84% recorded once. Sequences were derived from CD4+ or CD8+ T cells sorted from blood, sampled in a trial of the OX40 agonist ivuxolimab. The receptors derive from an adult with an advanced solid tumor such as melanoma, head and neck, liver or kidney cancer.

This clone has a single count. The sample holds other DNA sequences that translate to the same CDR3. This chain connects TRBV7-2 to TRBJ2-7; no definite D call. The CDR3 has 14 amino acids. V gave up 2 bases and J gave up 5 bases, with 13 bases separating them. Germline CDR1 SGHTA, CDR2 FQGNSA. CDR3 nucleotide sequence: TGTGCCAGCAGCTTAAACCTTCCCTTTAACGAGCAGTACTTC. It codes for CASSLNLPFNEQYF.

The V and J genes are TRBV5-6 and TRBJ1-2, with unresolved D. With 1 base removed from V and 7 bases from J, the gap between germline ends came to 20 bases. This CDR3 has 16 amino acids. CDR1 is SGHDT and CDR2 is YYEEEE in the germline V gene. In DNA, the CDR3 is TGTGCCAGCAGCTTGTTCTCTTGGGTCCTGGGAGGTGGCTACACCTTC. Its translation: CASSLFSWVLGGGYTF.

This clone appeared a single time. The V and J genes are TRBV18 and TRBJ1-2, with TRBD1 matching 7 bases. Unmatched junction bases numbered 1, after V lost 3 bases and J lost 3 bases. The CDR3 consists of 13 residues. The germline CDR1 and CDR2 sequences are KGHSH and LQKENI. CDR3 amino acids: CASSPGTDYGYTF. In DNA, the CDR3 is TGTGCCAGCTCACCCGGGACAGACTATGGCTACACCTTC.

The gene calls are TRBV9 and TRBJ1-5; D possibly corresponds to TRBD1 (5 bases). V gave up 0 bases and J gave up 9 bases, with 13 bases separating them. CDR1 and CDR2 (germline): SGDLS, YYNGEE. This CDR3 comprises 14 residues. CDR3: CASSVGAGSWPQHF. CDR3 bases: TGTGCCAGCAGCGTAGGGGCAGGGAGTTGGCCCCAGCATTTT.

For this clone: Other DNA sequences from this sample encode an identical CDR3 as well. The CDR3 loop reads CASSLTDSGMYEQYF. In DNA form, the CDR3 reads TGCGCCAGCAGTCTTACGGATAGCGGGATGTACGAGCAGTACTTC. The chain combines TRBV5-1 with TRBJ2-7; 8 bases are shared with TRBD2. Germline CDR1 SGHRS, CDR2 YFSETQ. The CDR3 length is 15 residues. The V gene end was trimmed by 5 bases and the J gene end by 4 bases; junction bases not matched to a gene: 11. Full variable domain (rest looked up from reference TRBV5-1 and TRBJ2-7): KAGVTQTPRYLIKTRGQQVTLSCSPISGHRSVSWYQQTPGQGLQFLFEYFSETQRNKGNFPGRFSGRQFSNSRSEMNVSTLELGDSALYLCASSLTDSGMYEQYFGPGTRLTVT.

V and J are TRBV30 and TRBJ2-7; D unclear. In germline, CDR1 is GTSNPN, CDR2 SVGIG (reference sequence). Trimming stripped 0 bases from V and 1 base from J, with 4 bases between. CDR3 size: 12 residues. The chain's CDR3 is CAWSVGSYEQYF. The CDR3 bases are TGTGCCTGGAGTGTTGGATCCTACGAGCAGTACTTC.

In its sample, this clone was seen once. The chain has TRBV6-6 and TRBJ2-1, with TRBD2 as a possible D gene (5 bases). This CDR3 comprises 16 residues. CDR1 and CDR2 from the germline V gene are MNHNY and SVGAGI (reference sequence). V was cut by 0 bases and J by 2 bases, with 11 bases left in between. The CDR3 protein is CASSYSPAGPYNEQFF. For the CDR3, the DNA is TGTGCCAGCAGTTACTCCCCCGCGGGTCCCTACAATGAGCAGTTCTTC.

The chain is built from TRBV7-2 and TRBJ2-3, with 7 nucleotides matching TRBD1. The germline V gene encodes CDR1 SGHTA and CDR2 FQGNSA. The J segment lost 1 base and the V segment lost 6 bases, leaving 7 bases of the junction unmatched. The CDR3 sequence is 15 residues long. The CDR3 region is CASSSTGIGTDTQYF. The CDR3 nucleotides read TGTGCCAGCAGTTCGACAGGGATTGGCACAGATACGCAGTATTTT.

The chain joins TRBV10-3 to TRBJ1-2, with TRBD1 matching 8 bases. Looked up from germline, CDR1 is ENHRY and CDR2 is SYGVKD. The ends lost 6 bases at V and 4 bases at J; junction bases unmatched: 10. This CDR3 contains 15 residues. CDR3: CAIRATTGEIYGYTF. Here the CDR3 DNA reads TGTGCCATCAGGGCTACGACAGGGGAAATCTATGGCTACACCTTC.

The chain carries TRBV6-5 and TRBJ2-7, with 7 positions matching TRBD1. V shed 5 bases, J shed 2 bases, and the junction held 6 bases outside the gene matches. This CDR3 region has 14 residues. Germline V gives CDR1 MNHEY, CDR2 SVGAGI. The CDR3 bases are TGTGCCAGCAGTGCCGACAGGGTTGCCTACGAGCAGTACTTC. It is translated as CASSADRVAYEQYF.

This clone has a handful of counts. CDR3 sequence (DNA): TGTGCCAGCAGCTTATATGAGAGCTCTGGAAACACCATATATTTT. Translation: CASSLYESSGNTIYF. The chain combines TRBV7-6 with TRBJ1-3; no firm D call. The CDR3 runs to 15 residues. Germline V gene sequence: CDR1 SGHVS, CDR2 FNYEAQ. Trimming left V 2 bases short and J 0 bases short, with 8 bases between. Full variable domain (rest looked up from reference TRBV7-6 and TRBJ1-3): GAGVSQSPRYKVTKRGQDVALRCDPISGHVSLYWYRQALGQGPEFLTYFNYEAQQDKSGLPNDRFSAERPEGSISTLTIQRTEQRDSAMYRCASSLYESSGNTIYFGEGSWLTVV.

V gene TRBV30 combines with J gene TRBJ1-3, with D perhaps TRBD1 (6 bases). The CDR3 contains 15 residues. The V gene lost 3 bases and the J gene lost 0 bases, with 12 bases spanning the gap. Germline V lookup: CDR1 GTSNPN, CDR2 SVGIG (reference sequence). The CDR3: CAWRTDRGSGNTIYF. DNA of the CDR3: TGTGCCTGGAGGACGGACAGAGGCTCTGGAAACACCATATATTTT.

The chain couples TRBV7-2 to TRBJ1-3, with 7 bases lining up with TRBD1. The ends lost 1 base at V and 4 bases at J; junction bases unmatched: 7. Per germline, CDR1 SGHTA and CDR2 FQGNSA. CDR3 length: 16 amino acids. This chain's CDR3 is CASSLDWTGIGNTIYF. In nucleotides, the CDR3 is TGTGCCAGCAGCTTAGACTGGACAGGTATCGGAAACACCATATATTTT.

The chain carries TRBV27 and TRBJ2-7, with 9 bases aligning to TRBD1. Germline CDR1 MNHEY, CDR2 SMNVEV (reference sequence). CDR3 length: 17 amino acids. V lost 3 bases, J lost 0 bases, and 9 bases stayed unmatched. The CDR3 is CASSFLTGGGSSYEQYF. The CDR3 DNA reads TGTGCCAGCAGTTTCCTGACAGGGGGAGGAAGCTCCTACGAGCAGTACTTC.

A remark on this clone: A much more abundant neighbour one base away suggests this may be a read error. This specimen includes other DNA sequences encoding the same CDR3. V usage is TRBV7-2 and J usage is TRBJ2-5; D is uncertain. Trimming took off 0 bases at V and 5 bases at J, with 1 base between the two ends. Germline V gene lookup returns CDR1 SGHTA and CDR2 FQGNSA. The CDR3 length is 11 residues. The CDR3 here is CASSLAETQYF. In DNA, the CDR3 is TGTGCCAGCAGCTTAGCGGAGACCCAGTACTTC.

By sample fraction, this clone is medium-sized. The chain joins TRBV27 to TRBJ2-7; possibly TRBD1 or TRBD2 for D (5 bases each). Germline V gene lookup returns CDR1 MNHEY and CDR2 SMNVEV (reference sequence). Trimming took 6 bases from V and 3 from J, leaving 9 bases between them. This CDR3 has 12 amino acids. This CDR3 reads CASRGVYYEQYF. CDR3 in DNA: TGTGCCAGCAGGGGGGTCTACTACGAGCAGTACTTC.

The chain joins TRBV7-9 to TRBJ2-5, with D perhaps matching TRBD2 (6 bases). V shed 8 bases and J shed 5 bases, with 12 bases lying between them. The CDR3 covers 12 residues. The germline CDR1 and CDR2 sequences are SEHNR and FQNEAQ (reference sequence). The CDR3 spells CASGPEGETQYF. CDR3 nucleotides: TGTGCCAGCGGCCCGGAGGGGGAGACCCAGTACTTC.

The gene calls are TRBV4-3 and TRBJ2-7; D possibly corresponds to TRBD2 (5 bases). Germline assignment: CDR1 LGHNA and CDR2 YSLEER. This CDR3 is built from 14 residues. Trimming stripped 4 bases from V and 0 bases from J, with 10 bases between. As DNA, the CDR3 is TGCGCCAGCAGCCGGTCGGGGAGCTCCTACGAGCAGTACTTC. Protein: CASSRSGSSYEQYF.

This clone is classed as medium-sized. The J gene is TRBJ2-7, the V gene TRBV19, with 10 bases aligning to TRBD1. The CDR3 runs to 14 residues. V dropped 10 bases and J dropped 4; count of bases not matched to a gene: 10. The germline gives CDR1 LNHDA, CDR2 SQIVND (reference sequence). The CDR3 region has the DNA TGTGCCACCCACCCGGGGGACAGGGGATACGAGCAGTACTTC. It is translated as CATHPGDRGYEQYF. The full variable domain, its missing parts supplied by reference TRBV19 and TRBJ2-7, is DGGITQSPKYLFRKEGQNVTLSCEQNLNHDAMYWYRQDPGQGLRLIYYSQIVNDFQKGDIAEGYSVSREKKESFPLTVTSAQKNPTAFYLCATHPGDRGYEQYFGPGTRLTVT.

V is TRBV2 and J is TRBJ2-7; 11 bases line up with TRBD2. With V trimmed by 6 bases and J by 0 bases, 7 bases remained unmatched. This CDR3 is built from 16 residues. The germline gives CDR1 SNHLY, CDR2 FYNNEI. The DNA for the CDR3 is TGTGCCAGCAGGACCGAAACTAGCGGGAGCTCCTACGAGCAGTACTTC. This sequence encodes CASRTETSGSSYEQYF.

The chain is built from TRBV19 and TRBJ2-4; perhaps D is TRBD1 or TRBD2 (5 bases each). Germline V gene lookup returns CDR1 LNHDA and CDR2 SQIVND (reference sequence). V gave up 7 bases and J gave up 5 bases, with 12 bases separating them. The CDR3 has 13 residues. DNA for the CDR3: TGTGCCAGTAAGTTCGGGGCAGAAAACATTCAGTACTTC. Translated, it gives CASKFGAENIQYF.

CDR3 sequence reads: CASSVGLAGQETQYF. In DNA form, the CDR3 reads TGCGCCAGCAGTGTGGGGCTAGCGGGGCAAGAGACCCAGTACTTC. The gene calls are TRBV10-2 and TRBJ2-5, with 9 bases aligning to TRBD2. V gave up 4 bases and J gave up 2 bases; unmatched junction bases: 5. The CDR3 covers 15 residues. Germline V gene data show CDR1 as WSHSY and CDR2 as SAAADI.

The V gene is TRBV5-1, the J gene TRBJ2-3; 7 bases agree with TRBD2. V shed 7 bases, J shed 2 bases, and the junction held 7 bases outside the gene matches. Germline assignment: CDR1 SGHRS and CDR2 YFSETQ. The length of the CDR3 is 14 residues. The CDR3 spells CASSRTRPTDTQYF. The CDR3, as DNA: TGCGCCAGCTCCCGGACTAGGCCCACAGATACGCAGTATTTT.